The sequence of this TCR beta chain was determined in a study of blood T cell repertoires in COVID-19. Across the whole study: COVID-19 samples, acute and convalescent, were from the United States, Italy and Spain. In each case, the material was cDNA or gDNA derived from T cells, B-cell-depleted T cells, or PBMCs.

In the authors' workflow: Estimates of nucleated cell counts were drawn from the amplification of reference gene primers. Profiled with immunoSEQ multiplex PCR; TCRdb holds only in-frame clones, not every one. That table supplies the V and J calls and clone size; D and trimming were determined from the DNA. The sample holds 150,000 to 200,000 clones, over 70% seen once. The J segment lost 1 base and the V segment lost 5 bases, leaving 7 bases of the junction unmatched. Germline V gene lookup returns CDR1 MDHEN and CDR2 SYDVKM. The CDR3 consists of 15 residues. Source material: peripheral blood. The chain joins TRBV28 to TRBJ2-7, with 8 bases aligning to TRBD2. The receptor was derived from a man aged 60-69 years with active or convalescent COVID-19. In nucleotides, the CDR3 is TGTGCCAGCAGTCACCCTACTAGCGGTTCCTACGAGCAGTACTTC. Encoded protein: CASSHPTSGSYEQYF.